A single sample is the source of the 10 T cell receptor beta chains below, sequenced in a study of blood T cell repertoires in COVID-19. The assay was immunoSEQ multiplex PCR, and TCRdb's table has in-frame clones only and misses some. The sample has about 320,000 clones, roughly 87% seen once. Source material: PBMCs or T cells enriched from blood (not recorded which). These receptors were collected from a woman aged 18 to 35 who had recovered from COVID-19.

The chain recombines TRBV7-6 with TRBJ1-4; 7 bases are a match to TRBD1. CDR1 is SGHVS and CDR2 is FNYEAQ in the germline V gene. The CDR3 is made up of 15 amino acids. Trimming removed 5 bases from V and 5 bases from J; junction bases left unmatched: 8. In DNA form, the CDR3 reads TGTGCCAGCAGCACCACGGACAGGTTAAATGAAAAACTGTTTTTT. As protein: CASSTTDRLNEKLFF.

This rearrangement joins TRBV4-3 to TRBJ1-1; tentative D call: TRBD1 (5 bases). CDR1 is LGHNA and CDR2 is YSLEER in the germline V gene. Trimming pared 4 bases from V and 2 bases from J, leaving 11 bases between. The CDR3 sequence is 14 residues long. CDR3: CASSPPDSNTEAFF. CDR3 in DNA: TGCGCCAGCAGCCCTCCAGACAGCAACACTGAAGCTTTCTTT.

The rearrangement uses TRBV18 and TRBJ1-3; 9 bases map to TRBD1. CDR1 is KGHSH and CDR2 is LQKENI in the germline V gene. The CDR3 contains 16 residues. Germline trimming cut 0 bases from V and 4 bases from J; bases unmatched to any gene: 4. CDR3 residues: CASSPPGQGSGNTIYF. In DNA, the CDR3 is TGTGCCAGCTCACCACCGGGACAGGGCTCAGGAAACACCATATATTTT.

The CDR3 is CASSYSRVNTGELFF. CDR3 nucleotide sequence: TGTGCCAGCAGTTACTCGAGAGTGAACACCGGGGAGCTGTTTTTT. J is TRBJ2-2 and V is TRBV6-2 or TRBV6-3; no definite D call. CDR1 is MNHEY, CDR2 SVGEGT, per germline. V shed 0 bases and J shed 1 base, with 6 bases lying between them. The CDR3 sequence is 15 residues long.

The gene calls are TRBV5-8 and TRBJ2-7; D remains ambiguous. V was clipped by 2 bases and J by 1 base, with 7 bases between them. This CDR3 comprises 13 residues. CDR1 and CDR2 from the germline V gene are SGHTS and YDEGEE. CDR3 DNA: TGTGCCAGCAGCTTAACGGTGTCCTACGAGCAGTACTTC. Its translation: CASSLTVSYEQYF.

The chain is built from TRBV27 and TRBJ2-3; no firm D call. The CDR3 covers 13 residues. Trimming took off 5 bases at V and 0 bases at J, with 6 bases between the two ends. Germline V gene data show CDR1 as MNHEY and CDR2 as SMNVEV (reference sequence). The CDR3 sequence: CASSIYSTDTQYF. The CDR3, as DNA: TGTGCCAGCAGTATCTATAGCACAGATACGCAGTATTTT.

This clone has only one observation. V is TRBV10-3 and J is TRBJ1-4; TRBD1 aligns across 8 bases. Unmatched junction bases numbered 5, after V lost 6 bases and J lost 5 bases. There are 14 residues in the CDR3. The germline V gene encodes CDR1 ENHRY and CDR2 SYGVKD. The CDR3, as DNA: TGTGCCATCAGCCCGGGACAGGAGAATGAAAAACTGTTTTTT. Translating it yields CAISPGQENEKLFF.

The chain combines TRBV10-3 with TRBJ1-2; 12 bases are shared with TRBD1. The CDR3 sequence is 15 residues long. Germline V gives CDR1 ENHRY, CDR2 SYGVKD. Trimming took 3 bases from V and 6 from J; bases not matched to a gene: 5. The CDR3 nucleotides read TGTGCCATCAGTGACGGGACAGGGGGCGAAGATGGCTACACCTTC. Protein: CAISDGTGGEDGYTF.

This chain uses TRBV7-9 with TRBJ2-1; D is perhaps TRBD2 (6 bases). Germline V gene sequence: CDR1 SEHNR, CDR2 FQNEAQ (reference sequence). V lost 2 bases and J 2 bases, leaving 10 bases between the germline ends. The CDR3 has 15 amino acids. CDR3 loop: CASSLLTGAYNEQFF. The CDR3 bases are TGTGCCAGCAGCTTATTGACGGGAGCCTACAATGAGCAGTTCTTC.

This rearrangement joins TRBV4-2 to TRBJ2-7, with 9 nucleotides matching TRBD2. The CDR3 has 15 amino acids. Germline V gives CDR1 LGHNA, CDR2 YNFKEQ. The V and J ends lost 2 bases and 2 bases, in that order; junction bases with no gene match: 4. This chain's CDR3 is CASSQTSGRTYEQYF. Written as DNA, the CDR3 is TGTGCCAGCAGCCAAACCAGCGGGAGGACCTACGAGCAGTACTTC.